Presented here are 31 T cell receptor beta chains from one specimen sequenced in a study of shared clonotypes between healthy human individuals (dated by TCRdb to the early 2020s). Library preparation used the immunoSEQ multiplex PCR assay. The table comes from immuneACCESS by way of TCRdb, which keeps in-frame sequences with V and J called. Part of the clones is missing from these tables; in studies checked, under half for an unresolved V gene and the rest for unknown reasons. This sample is represented by approximately 92,000 clones; approximately 75% of them were singletons. The top ten clonotypes cover roughly 50% of the sample. Sequenced input: memory CD8+ T cells sorted from blood. What the cell subset or site label conveys for this sample: CD45RO+ cells pooled with CCR7-negative TemRA cells. Receptor source: a young man in good health.

J is TRBJ2-7 and V is TRBV6-6, with D possibly being TRBD2 (6 bases). Deletions cut 6 bases from V and 4 bases from J, with 22 bases between. CDR1 is MNHNY and CDR2 is SVGAGI in the germline V gene (reference sequence). This CDR3 has 16 residues. In DNA, the CDR3 is TGTGCCAGCAGCCGGTCGGCCCAGGACGGGGGATACGAGCAGTACTTC. Translated, it gives CASSRSAQDGGYEQYF.

This chain links TRBV29-1 with TRBJ2-2; 10 nucleotides align to TRBD2. Germline V gene data show CDR1 as SQVTM and CDR2 as ANQGSEA. V was clipped by 1 base and J by 3 bases; unmatched bases: 2. The CDR3 is 15 amino acids. The CDR3 DNA sequence: TGCAGCGTTGAAGGGCTAGCGGGAGACACCGGGGAGCTGTTTTTT. As protein: CSVEGLAGDTGELFF.

The chain couples TRBV5-1 to TRBJ2-7, with D tentatively TRBD2 (6 bases). This CDR3 contains 13 residues. The germline V and J ends were trimmed by 3 bases and 2 bases, with 9 bases remaining between them. The V gene's germline CDR1 is SGHRS and CDR2 YFSETQ. The CDR3 reads CASSSGGPYEQYF. The CDR3 DNA reads as TGCGCCAGCAGCTCCGGGGGTCCCTACGAGCAGTACTTC.

In regard to this clone: At one end the junction does not follow the germline gene, possibly because of a read error. The CDR3 sequence is CASSHGEATEALF. The CDR3 region has the DNA TGTGCCAGCAGTCACGGGGAGGCCACTGAAGCTTTATTT. The chain joins TRBV6-6 to TRBJ1-1; D is unclear. Per germline, CDR1 MNHNY and CDR2 SVGAGI (reference sequence). The CDR3 length is 13 residues.

V is TRBV2 and J is TRBJ1-3; D remains unclear. This CDR3 is built from 14 residues. V was trimmed by 3 bases and J by 4 bases, leaving 10 bases between them. Germline V gene sequence: CDR1 SNHLY, CDR2 FYNNEI. CDR3 loop: CASSDGILGNTIYF. For the CDR3, the DNA is TGTGCCAGCAGTGACGGGATACTCGGAAACACCATATATTTT. Full variable domain (outside the CDR3, taken from reference TRBV2 and TRBJ1-3): EPEVTQTPSHQVTQMGQEVILRCVPISNHLYFYWYRQILGQKVEFLVSFYNNEISEKSEIFDDQFSVERPDGSNFTLKIRSTKLEDSAMYFCASSDGILGNTIYFGEGSWLTVV.

This chain uses TRBV5-4 with TRBJ1-1; D unclear. V dropped 1 base and J dropped 7 bases, with 5 bases sitting between them. The CDR3 is made up of 11 amino acids. Germline V CDR1 and CDR2: SGHNT, YYREEE (reference sequence). The CDR3 reads CASSLLGEAFF. DNA for the CDR3: TGTGCCAGCAGCTTGCTGGGTGAAGCTTTCTTT.

The chain employs TRBV7-8 and TRBJ2-3, with D unresolved. Between the trimmed V and J ends, which lost 3 bases and 2 bases, there was a span of 12 bases. Germline CDR1 and CDR2: SGHVS and FQNEAQ. The CDR3 extends over 15 amino acids. CDR3 protein: CASSFFIGPTDTQYF. The CDR3 region has the DNA TGTGCCAGCAGCTTCTTTATCGGACCCACAGATACGCAGTATTTT. Variable domain in full (rest from reference TRBV7-8 and TRBJ2-3): GAGVSQSPRYKVAKRGQDVALRCDPISGHVSLFWYQQALGQGPEFLTYFQNEAQLDKSGLPSDRFFAERPEGSVSTLKIQRTQQEDSAVYLCASSFFIGPTDTQYFGPGTRLTVL.

A word on this clone: The same CDR3 arises from other DNA sequences in this sample as well. The chain employs TRBV29-1 and TRBJ1-1, with a weak D call TRBD1 (5 bases). This CDR3 region has 12 residues. Trimming removed 6 bases at V and 0 bases at J, with 8 bases between. Germline lookup yields CDR1 SQVTM and CDR2 ANQGSEA. CDR3 DNA: TGCAGCGTGACAGTTATGAACACTGAAGCTTTCTTT. Protein product: CSVTVMNTEAFF.

The chain carries TRBV29-1 and TRBJ1-5; D possibly corresponds to TRBD1 (5 bases). Germline values: CDR1 SQVTM, CDR2 ANQGSEA. The CDR3 length is 12 residues. Deletions cut 4 bases from V and 3 bases from J, with 7 bases between. The CDR3 nucleotides read TGCAGCGTTGGAGGGGCCAATCAGCCCCAGCATTTT. This gives the protein CSVGGANQPQHF.

The V call is TRBV25-1, the J call TRBJ2-1; 7 bases are a match to TRBD2. The germline V gene encodes CDR1 MGHDK and CDR2 SYGVNS. Trimming removed 4 bases from V and 5 bases from J; junction bases left unmatched: 14. This CDR3 is built from 17 residues. CDR3 sequence reads: CASSGIRDYRSDNEQFF. CDR3 sequence (DNA): TGTGCCAGCAGTGGTATCCGGGACTACCGTTCCGACAATGAGCAGTTCTTC.

The chain recombines TRBV7-9 with TRBJ1-1; D unresolved. Trimming cost V 3 bases and J 10 bases, with 15 bases left between them. The CDR3 extends over 13 amino acids. Germline CDR1 is SEHNR and CDR2 is FQNEAQ (reference sequence). CDR3 amino acids: CASSFYEGSRAFF. The CDR3 DNA sequence: TGTGCCAGCAGCTTTTACGAGGGATCTCGAGCTTTCTTT.

V is TRBV5-1 and J is TRBJ2-1; tentative D call: TRBD2 (5 bases). CDR3 length equals 15 residues. The V end was cut by 4 bases, the J end by 2 bases, with 13 bases between. From germline, CDR1 is SGHRS and CDR2 YFSETQ. The CDR3 is CASSLEVGAYNEQFF. As DNA, the CDR3 is TGCGCCAGCAGCCTGGAGGTTGGCGCCTACAATGAGCAGTTCTTC. Using reference TRBV5-1 and TRBJ2-1 for the parts outside the CDR3, the full variable domain is KAGVTQTPRYLIKTRGQQVTLSCSPISGHRSVSWYQQTPGQGLQFLFEYFSETQRNKGNFPGRFSGRQFSNSRSEMNVSTLELGDSALYLCASSLEVGAYNEQFFGPGTRLTVL.

Only one count was recorded for this clone. The J gene is TRBJ2-7, the V gene TRBV7-9; D tentatively reads TRBD1 or TRBD2 (5 bases each). V shed 2 bases and J shed 2 bases, with 10 bases lying between them. Germline assignment: CDR1 SEHNR and CDR2 FQNEAQ (reference sequence). This CDR3 region has 14 residues. The CDR3 reads CASSLLRGTYEQYF. The CDR3 nucleotides are TGTGCCAGCAGCTTATTGAGGGGAACCTACGAGCAGTACTTC.

The V call is TRBV6-1, the J call TRBJ2-1, with D possibly being TRBD2 (6 bases). Trimming stripped 6 bases from V and 9 bases from J, with 21 bases between. The CDR3 has 15 amino acids. Germline V gene sequence: CDR1 MNHNS, CDR2 SASEGT. Written as DNA, the CDR3 is TGTGCCAGCAGGAAAACGGGACTTTTCCCCCTTGAGCAGTTCTTC. It is translated as CASRKTGLFPLEQFF.

The chain links TRBV25-1 to TRBJ2-5; D is unresolved. The CDR3 extends over 14 amino acids. Deletions cut 3 bases from V and 1 base from J, with 9 bases between. The germline gives CDR1 MGHDK, CDR2 SYGVNS. Here the CDR3 reads CASSDGQPQETQYF. CDR3 DNA sequence: TGTGCCAGCAGTGACGGGCAGCCCCAAGAGACCCAGTACTTC.

The chain joins TRBV29-1 to TRBJ2-1, with no clear D. The CDR3 runs 14 residues. Looked up from germline, CDR1 is SQVTM and CDR2 is ANQGSEA. Trimming removed 7 bases from V and 4 bases from J, with 17 bases in between. As DNA, the CDR3 is TGCAGCGACCCGCGAGATGCCGTGTACAATGAGCAGTTCTTC. It translates to CSDPRDAVYNEQFF.

With regard to this clone: Mismatch with germline at one junction end may stem from a read error. The chain couples TRBV28 to TRBJ2-5; the D gene is possibly TRBD2 (6 bases). The CDR3 is 8 amino acids. Germline-derived CDR1 and CDR2 are MDHEN and SYDVKM. Here the CDR3 DNA reads TGCGCCACGGGGGCCCAGTACTTC. This translates into CATGAQYF.

This clone was seen more than once but under ten times. DNA of the CDR3: TGTGCCAGCAGCTTATCGCCAGAGACCCAGTACTTC. Residues: CASSLSPETQYF. This chain links TRBV7-6 with TRBJ2-5; unclear D gene. Trimming removed 2 bases at V and 4 bases at J, with 5 bases between. The CDR3 covers 12 residues. Germline CDR1 reads SGHVS; CDR2 reads FNYEAQ. Variable domain in full (rest from reference TRBV7-6 and TRBJ2-5): GAGVSQSPRYKVTKRGQDVALRCDPISGHVSLYWYRQALGQGPEFLTYFNYEAQQDKSGLPNDRFSAERPEGSISTLTIQRTEQRDSAMYRCASSLSPETQYFGPGTRLLVL.

The chain combines TRBV15 with TRBJ2-6; D is undetermined. CDR1 and CDR2 from the germline V gene are LNHNV and YYDKDF (reference sequence). V was shortened by 5 bases and J by 4 bases, with 9 bases between the two germline ends. CDR3 length: 14 residues. The CDR3 DNA follows: TGTGCCACCAGCGAAGGCCGCGGGGCCAACGTCCTGACTTTC. Protein: CATSEGRGANVLTF.

Remarks on this clone: The sample holds other DNA sequences that translate to the same CDR3. The J gene is TRBJ2-7, the V gene TRBV28; D unresolved. Germline values: CDR1 MDHEN, CDR2 SYDVKM. The V end lost 2 bases, the J end lost 2 bases, and 4 bases lay between the germline ends. The CDR3 length is 12 residues. CDR3 sequence: CASSLSPYEQYF. In DNA form, the CDR3 reads TGTGCCAGCAGTTTAAGCCCCTACGAGCAGTACTTC.

The genes are TRBV10-3 and TRBJ1-2; possible D gene TRBD1, 5 bases. Per germline, CDR1 ENHRY and CDR2 SYGVKD. With 4 bases removed from V and 4 bases from J, the gap between germline ends came to 10 bases. The CDR3 totals 13 residues. CDR3 in DNA: TGTGCCATCAGTGTTGAGAGGGGCTATGGCTACACCTTC. Residues: CAISVERGYGYTF.

V gene TRBV5-5 combines with J gene TRBJ2-7, with D possibly matching TRBD2 (5 bases). The V and J ends lost 0 bases and 0 bases respectively, with 7 bases between them. The CDR3 covers 14 residues. CDR1 SGHKS and CDR2 YYEKEE come from the germline V gene (reference sequence). CDR3 DNA sequence: TGTGCCAGCAGCTTGGTGGAGGACTCCTACGAGCAGTACTTC. Protein: CASSLVEDSYEQYF.

This clone was seen ten or more times. V usage is TRBV7-8 and J usage is TRBJ2-3; D is ambiguous. Trimming stripped 5 bases from V and 2 bases from J, with 17 bases between. In germline, CDR1 is SGHVS, CDR2 FQNEAQ. The length of the CDR3 is 16 residues. The CDR3, as DNA: TGTGCCAGCAGCCGTCCTATCTCATCCGCCACAGATACGCAGTATTTT. As protein: CASSRPISSATDTQYF.

The V gene is TRBV1, the J gene TRBJ2-3. TRBV1 is a pseudogene segment. CDR3 size: 16 residues. The CDR3 DNA sequence: TGCACCAGCGGTCGGGACCTTAAATGTGGCACAGATACGCAGTATTTT. It translates to CTSGRDLKCGTDTQYF.

The chain joins TRBV19 to TRBJ1-5; D uncertain. The CDR3 spans 15 residues. V gave up 10 bases and J gave up 1 base, with 17 bases separating them. Germline V gives CDR1 LNHDA, CDR2 SQIVND (reference sequence). The CDR3 loop is CAIKGEVESNQPQHF. The CDR3 DNA is TGTGCCATCAAAGGTGAAGTTGAAAGCAATCAGCCCCAGCATTTT.

The chain links TRBV5-1 to TRBJ2-7; tentative D call: TRBD2 (5 bases). Looked up from germline, CDR1 is SGHRS and CDR2 is YFSETQ. V was pared by 0 bases and J by 5 bases, with 9 bases between. This CDR3 has 13 amino acids. CDR3 in DNA: TGCGCCAGCAGCTTGGAGGGAGACCACGAGCAGTACTTC. Translated: CASSLEGDHEQYF.

This clone was counted a few times. This rearrangement joins TRBV6-1 to TRBJ1-5, with D tentatively TRBD1 (6 bases). Germline CDR1 reads MNHNS; CDR2 reads SASEGT. The CDR3 is 15 residues long. The V end was cut by 6 bases, the J end by 5 bases, with 17 bases between. CDR3 sequence: CASRSEGGAYQPQHF. CDR3 nucleotide sequence: TGTGCCAGCAGGTCTGAGGGGGGGGCTTATCAGCCCCAGCATTTT.

V gene TRBV9 combines with J gene TRBJ2-6; D uncertain. The V and J ends lost 4 bases and 0 bases respectively, with 11 bases between them. The CDR3 is made up of 16 amino acids. The germline V gene encodes CDR1 SGDLS and CDR2 YYNGEE. The CDR3 is CASSPTLGSGANVLTF. DNA of the CDR3: TGTGCCAGCAGCCCCACCTTGGGCTCTGGGGCCAACGTCCTGACTTTC.

This clone has just one count. This chain links TRBV27 with TRBJ2-5; TRBD1 agrees at 10 bases. V shed 8 bases and J 7 bases; nucleotides not matched to a gene: 10. Germline CDR1 is MNHEY and CDR2 is SMNVEV (reference sequence). The CDR3 length is 14 residues. In DNA, the CDR3 is TGTGCCAGCCAGGGACAGGGGACAACGGGGACCCAGTACTTC. It translates to CASQGQGTTGTQYF.

The rearrangement links TRBV5-1 to TRBJ2-3; TRBD2 matches 7 bases. This CDR3 has 14 residues. Germline V gene data show CDR1 as SGHRS and CDR2 as YFSETQ. After removal of 4 bases from V and 4 bases from J, the junction contained 6 bases not matched to a gene. CDR3 amino acids: CASSPRDYPDTQYF. The CDR3 DNA reads as TGCGCCAGCAGCCCCCGGGACTACCCAGATACGCAGTATTTT.

This chain uses TRBV11-1 with TRBJ2-1; D remains ambiguous. Germline assignment: CDR1 SGHAT and CDR2 FQDESV (reference sequence). The length of the CDR3 is 15 residues. V was pared by 5 bases and J by 2 bases, with 13 bases between. The CDR3 here is CASSPSYGPYNEQFF. CDR3 DNA sequence: TGTGCCAGCAGCCCGTCCTATGGACCCTACAATGAGCAGTTCTTC. Together with reference TRBV11-1 and TRBJ2-1, the CDR3 gives the full variable domain: EAEVAQSPRYKITEKSQAVAFWCDPISGHATLYWYRQILGQGPELLVQFQDESVVDDSQLPKDRFSAERLKGVDSTLKIQPAELGDSAMYLCASSPSYGPYNEQFFGPGTRLTVL.